This T cell receptor (beta chain) emerged from a study of tumor-infiltrating lymphocytes in primary liver carcinoma. Whole-study results and caveats: Against blood, tumors held a significantly higher top-250-clone fraction (p = 0.039). Pairs of tumor regions overlapped more than tumor-adjacent and tumor-blood pairs did.

The CDR3 totals 16 residues. The germline V gene encodes CDR1 MNHNY and CDR2 SVGAGI (reference sequence). Notes on this clonotype: Its specificity is not known. A much larger clonotype is one base distant, so this may be a read error.

Co-extraction of RNA and DNA was performed on about 18-33 mg of unsorted bulk tissue. Constant-region priming of around 500 ng total RNA yielded TCR beta cDNA. A slightly modified ARM-PCR protocol with three nested multiplex PCR rounds produced these TCR beta libraries. For roughly 11 cycles apiece, the opening two PCR rounds ran with TRBV1-TRBV30 forward primers and a C-beta reverse primer. TCRdb called the multiplex PCR reads again in MiXCR, with one record for every CDR3 protein. This sample has roughly 120,000 distinct CDR3 sequences, with 60% to 75% found just once. The sequence was collected from a woman aged 55-70 years with primary liver carcinoma and hepatitis B virus infection. The chain carries TRBV6-6 and TRBJ2-3, with D possibly being TRBD1 (6 bases). Sequencing input: liver tumor tissue from sampling region 3. Described subset: tumor region T3, left-lateral pole. The CDR3, as DNA: TGTGCCAGCAGTCGTGCCGGGACAACTATCACAGATATGCAGTATTTT. Translation: CASSRAGTTITDMQYF.